This entry describes one TCR beta chain. Antigen unknown. The entry originates in a study of blood T cell dynamics during melanoma immunotherapy. Study-level background: Patients with metastatic melanoma got pembrolizumab or nivolumab-ipilimumab as first-line care.

DNA loading was fixed at approximately 350 ng for all bulk PBMC samples. The assay was immunoSEQ multiplex PCR, and TCRdb's table has in-frame clones only and misses some. The sample comprises about 6,000 clones, around four fifths of which are singletons, and 33% rests with the top ten. Whole-study findings and limits: The study could not tell melanoma-specific clones from general immune activation. PBMC repertoires of eventual disease-control patients split at W3 into clonality or diversity gains.

Time point indicated: week 3, after first cycle of checkpoint inhibitor. This specimen consisted of blood, obtained from a patient treated with checkpoint blockade. This sequence originates from a human donor with melanoma.

CDR3 sequence: CASSPGQGVYEQYF. CDR3 bases: TGTGCCAGCAGCCCGGGACAGGGGGTCTACGAGCAGTACTTC. J is TRBJ2-7 and V is TRBV7-6; 11 positions match TRBD1. Germline V gene data show CDR1 as SGHVS and CDR2 as FNYEAQ. V lost 5 bases, J lost 3 bases, and 3 bases stayed unmatched. The CDR3 runs 14 residues.